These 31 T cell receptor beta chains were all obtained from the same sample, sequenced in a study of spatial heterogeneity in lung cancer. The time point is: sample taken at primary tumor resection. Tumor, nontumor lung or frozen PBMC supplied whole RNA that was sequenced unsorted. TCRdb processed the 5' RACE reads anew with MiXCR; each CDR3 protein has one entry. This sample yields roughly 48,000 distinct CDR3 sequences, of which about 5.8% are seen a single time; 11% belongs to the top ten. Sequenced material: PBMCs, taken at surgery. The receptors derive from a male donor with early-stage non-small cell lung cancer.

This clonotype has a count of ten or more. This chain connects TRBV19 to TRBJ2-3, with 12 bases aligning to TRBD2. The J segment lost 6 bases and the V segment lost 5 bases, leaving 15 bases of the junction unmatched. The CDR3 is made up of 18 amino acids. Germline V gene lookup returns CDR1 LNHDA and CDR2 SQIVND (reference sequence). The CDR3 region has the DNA TGTGCCAGTAGTGTCTCCCTCAGGGGACTAGCGGGCAGGGATACGCAGTATTTT. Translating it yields CASSVSLRGLAGRDTQYF.

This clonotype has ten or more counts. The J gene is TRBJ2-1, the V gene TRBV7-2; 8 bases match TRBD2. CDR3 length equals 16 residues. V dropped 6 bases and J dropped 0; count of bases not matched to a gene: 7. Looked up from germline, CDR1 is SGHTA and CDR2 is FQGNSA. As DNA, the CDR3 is TGTGCCAGCAGTCCCACTAGCGGTAGCTCCTACAATGAGCAGTTCTTC. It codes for CASSPTSGSSYNEQFF. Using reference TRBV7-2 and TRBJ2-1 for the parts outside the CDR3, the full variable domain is GAGVSQSPSNKVTEKGKDVELRCDPISGHTALYWYRQSLGQGLEFLIYFQGNSAPDKSGLPSDRFSAERTGGSVSTLTIQRTQQEDSAVYLCASSPTSGSSYNEQFFGPGTRLTVL.

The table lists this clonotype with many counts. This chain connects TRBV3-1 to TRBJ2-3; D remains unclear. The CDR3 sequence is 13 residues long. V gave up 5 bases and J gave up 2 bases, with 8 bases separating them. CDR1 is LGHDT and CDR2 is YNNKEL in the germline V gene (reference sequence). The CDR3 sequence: CASSYAFTDTQYF. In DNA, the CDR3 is TGTGCCAGCAGCTACGCCTTCACAGATACGCAGTATTTT.

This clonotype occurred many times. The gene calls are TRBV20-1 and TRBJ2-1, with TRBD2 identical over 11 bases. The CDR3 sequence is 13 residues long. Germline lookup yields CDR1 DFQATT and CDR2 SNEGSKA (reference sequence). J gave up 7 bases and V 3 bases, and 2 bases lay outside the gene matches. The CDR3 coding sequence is TGCAGTGCTAGTAGCGGGAGGGCGAATGAGCAGTTCTTC. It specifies CSASSGRANEQFF.

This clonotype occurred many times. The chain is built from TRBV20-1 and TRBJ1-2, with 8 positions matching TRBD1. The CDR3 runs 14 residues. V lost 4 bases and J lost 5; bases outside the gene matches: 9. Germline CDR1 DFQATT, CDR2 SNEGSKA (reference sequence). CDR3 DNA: TGCAGTGCTACTAATCAGGGGGCGCGGTATGGCTACACCTTC. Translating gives CSATNQGARYGYTF.

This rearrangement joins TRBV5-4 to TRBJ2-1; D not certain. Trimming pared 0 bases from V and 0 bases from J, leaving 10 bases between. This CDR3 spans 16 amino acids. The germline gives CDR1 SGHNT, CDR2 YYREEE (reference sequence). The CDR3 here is CASSLGGQSSYNEQFF. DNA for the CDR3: TGTGCCAGCAGCTTGGGTGGTCAGAGCTCCTACAATGAGCAGTTCTTC.

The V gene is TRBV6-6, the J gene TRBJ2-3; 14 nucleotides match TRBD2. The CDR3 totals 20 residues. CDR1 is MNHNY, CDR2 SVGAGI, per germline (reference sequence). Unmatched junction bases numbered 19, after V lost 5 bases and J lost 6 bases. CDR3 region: CASSRLTDFLRTSGRDTQYF. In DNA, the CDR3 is TGTGCCAGCAGTCGACTAACCGACTTTTTAAGGACTAGCGGGAGGGATACGCAGTATTTT.

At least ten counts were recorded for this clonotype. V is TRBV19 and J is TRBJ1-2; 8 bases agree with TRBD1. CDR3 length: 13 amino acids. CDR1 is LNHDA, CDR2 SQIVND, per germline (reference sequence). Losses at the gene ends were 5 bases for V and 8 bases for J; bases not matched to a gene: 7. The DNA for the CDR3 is TGTGCCAGTAGTCCCAGGGACAGGAGCGGCTACACCTTC. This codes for CASSPRDRSGYTF. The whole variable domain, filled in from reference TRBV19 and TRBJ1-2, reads DGGITQSPKYLFRKEGQNVTLSCEQNLNHDAMYWYRQDPGQGLRLIYYSQIVNDFQKGDIAEGYSVSREKKESFPLTVTSAQKNPTAFYLCASSPRDRSGYTFGSGTRLTVV.

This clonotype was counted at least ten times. CDR3 loop: CSAVAGTGANEQFF. CDR3 DNA sequence: TGCAGTGCTGTGGCCGGGACAGGGGCTAATGAGCAGTTCTTC. V is TRBV20-1 and J is TRBJ2-1, with 10 positions matching TRBD1. This CDR3 spans 14 amino acids. Germline CDR1 and CDR2: DFQATT and SNEGSKA (reference sequence). V shed 5 bases, J shed 7 bases, and the junction held 8 bases outside the gene matches.

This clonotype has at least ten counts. The CDR3 sequence is CASRDSEAFF. The DNA of the CDR3 is TGCGCCAGCCGGGACAGTGAAGCTTTCTTT. The chain uses TRBV5-1 and TRBJ1-1; 7 bases are a match to TRBD1. Germline V gives CDR1 SGHRS, CDR2 YFSETQ. This CDR3 contains 10 residues. V shed 7 bases, J shed 7 bases, and the junction held 1 base outside the gene matches.

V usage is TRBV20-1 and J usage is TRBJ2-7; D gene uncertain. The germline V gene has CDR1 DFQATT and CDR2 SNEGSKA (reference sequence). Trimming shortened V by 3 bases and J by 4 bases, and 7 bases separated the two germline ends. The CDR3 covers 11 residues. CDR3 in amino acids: CSASRIYEQYF. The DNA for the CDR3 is TGCAGTGCTAGTCGAATATACGAGCAGTACTTC.

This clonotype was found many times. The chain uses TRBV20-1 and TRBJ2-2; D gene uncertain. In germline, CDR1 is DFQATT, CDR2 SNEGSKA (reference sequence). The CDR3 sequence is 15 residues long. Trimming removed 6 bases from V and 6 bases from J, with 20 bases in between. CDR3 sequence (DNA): TGCAGTGCACCCCTAAATCGCCGCCTACCCGGGGAGCTGTTTTTT. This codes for CSAPLNRRLPGELFF.

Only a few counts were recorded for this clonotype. The CDR3 DNA follows: TGTGCCAGCAGTTCGGACAGTCAGACCCAGTACTTC. Residues: CASSSDSQTQYF. This sequence joins TRBV28 and TRBJ2-5; a possible D gene is TRBD1 (6 bases). The CDR3 has 12 amino acids. Deletions cut 4 bases from V and 6 bases from J, with 9 bases between. Germline V gene sequence: CDR1 MDHEN, CDR2 SYDVKM.

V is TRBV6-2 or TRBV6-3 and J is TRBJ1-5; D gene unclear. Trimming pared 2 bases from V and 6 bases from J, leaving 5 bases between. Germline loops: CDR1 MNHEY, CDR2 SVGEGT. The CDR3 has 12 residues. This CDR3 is CASSYEGQPQHF. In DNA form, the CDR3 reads TGTGCCAGCAGTTACGAGGGTCAGCCCCAGCATTTT.

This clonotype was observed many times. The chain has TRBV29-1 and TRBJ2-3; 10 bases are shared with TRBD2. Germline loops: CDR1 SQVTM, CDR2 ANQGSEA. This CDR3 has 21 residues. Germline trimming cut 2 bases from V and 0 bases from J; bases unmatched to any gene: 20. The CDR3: CSVERAYPSGRLRGSTDTQYF. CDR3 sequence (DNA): TGCAGCGTTGAAAGGGCATATCCTAGCGGGAGATTAAGGGGGAGCACAGATACGCAGTATTTT.

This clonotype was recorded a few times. The CDR3 DNA is TGTGCCAGCAGCCATGGACTGCCTACCTATAATTCACCCCTCCACTTT. It translates to CASSHGLPTYNSPLHF. V usage is TRBV7-9 and J usage is TRBJ1-6; no reliable D call. The germline gives CDR1 SEHNR, CDR2 FQNEAQ (reference sequence). The CDR3 sequence is 16 residues long. Trimming removed 5 bases from V and 2 bases from J, with 13 bases in between. The variable domain in full, completed from reference TRBV7-9 and TRBJ1-6, reads DTGVSQNPRHKITKRGQNVTFRCDPISEHNRLYWYRQTLGQGPEFLTYFQNEAQLEKSRLLSDRFSAERPKGSFSTLEIQRTEQGDSAMYLCASSHGLPTYNSPLHFGNGTRLTVT.

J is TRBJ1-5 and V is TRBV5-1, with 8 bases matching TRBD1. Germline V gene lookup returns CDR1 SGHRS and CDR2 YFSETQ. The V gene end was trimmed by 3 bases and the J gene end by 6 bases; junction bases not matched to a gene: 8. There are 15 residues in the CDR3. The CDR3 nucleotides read TGCGCCAGCAGCTCCCAGGGGGCTTTAGGTCAGCCCCAGCATTTT. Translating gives CASSSQGALGQPQHF.

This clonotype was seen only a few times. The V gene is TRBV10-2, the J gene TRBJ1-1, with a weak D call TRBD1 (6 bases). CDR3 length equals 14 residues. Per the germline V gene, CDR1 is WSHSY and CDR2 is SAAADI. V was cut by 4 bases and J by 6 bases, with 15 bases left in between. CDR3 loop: CASSGVRGTSEAFF. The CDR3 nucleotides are TGCGCCAGCAGTGGGGTCAGGGGAACGTCTGAAGCTTTCTTT.

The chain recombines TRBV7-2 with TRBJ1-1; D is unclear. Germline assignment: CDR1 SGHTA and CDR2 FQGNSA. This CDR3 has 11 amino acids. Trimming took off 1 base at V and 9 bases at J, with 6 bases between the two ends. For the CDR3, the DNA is TGTGCCAGCAGCTTAGACAGAAAAGCTTTCTTT. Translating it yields CASSLDRKAFF. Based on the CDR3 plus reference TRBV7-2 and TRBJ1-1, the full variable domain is GAGVSQSPSNKVTEKGKDVELRCDPISGHTALYWYRQSLGQGLEFLIYFQGNSAPDKSGLPSDRFSAERTGGSVSTLTIQRTQQEDSAVYLCASSLDRKAFFGQGTRLTVV.

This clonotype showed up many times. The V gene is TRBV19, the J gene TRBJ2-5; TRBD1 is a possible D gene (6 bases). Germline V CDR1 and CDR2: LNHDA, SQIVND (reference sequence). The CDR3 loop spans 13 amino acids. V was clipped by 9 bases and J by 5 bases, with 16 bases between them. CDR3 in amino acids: CASHGQTAETQYF. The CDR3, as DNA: TGTGCCAGCCACGGACAGACTGCGGAGACCCAGTACTTC.

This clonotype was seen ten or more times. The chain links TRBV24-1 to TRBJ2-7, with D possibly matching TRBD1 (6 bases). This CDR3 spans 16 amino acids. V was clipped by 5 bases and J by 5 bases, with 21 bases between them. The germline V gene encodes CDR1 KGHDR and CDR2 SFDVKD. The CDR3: CATSGSPGHDHHEQYF. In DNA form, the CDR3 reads TGTGCCACCAGTGGCTCACCGGGACACGATCACCACGAGCAGTACTTC.

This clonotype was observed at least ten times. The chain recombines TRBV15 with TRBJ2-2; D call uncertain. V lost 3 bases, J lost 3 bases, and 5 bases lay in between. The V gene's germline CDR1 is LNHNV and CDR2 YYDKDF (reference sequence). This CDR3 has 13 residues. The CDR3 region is CATSSLYTGELFF. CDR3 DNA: TGTGCCACCAGCAGCTTATACACCGGGGAGCTGTTTTTT.

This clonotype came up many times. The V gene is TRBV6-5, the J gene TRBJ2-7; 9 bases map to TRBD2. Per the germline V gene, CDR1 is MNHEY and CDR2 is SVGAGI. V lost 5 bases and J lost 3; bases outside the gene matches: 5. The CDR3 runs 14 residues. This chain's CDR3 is CASSPSGRYYEQYF. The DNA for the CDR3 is TGTGCCAGCAGTCCCAGCGGGAGGTACTACGAGCAGTACTTC.

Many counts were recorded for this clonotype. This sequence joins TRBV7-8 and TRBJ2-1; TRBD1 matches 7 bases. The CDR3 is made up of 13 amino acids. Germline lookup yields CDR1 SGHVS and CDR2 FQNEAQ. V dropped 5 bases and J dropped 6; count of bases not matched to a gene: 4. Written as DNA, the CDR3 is TGTGCCAGCAGCCGGGGACAGATCAATGAGCAGTTCTTC. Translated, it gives CASSRGQINEQFF.

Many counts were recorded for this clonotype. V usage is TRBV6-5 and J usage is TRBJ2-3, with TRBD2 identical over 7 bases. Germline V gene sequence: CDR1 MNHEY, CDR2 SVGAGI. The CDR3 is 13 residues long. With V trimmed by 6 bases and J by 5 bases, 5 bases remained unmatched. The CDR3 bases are TGTGCCAGCAGACTAGCGCCCCAAGATACGCAGTATTTT. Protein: CASRLAPQDTQYF.

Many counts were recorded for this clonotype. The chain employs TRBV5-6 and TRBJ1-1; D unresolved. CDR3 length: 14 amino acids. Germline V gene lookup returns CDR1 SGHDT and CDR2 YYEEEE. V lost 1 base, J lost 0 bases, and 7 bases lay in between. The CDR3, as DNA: TGTGCCAGCAGCTTGTATTTGGTGAACACTGAAGCTTTCTTT. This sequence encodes CASSLYLVNTEAFF.

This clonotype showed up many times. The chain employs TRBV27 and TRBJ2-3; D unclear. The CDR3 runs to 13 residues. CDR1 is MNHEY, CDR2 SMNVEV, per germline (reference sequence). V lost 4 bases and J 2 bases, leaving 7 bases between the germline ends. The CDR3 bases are TGTGCCAGCAGTTACTTGATCACAGATACGCAGTATTTT. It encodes CASSYLITDTQYF.

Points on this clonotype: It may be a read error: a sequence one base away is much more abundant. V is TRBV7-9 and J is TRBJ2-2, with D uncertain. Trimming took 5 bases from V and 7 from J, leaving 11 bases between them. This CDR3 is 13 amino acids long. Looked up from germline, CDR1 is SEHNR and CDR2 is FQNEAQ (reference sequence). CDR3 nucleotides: TGTGCCAGCAGCATTAGCCTTATCGGGGAGCTGTTTTTT. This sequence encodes CASSISLIGELFF.

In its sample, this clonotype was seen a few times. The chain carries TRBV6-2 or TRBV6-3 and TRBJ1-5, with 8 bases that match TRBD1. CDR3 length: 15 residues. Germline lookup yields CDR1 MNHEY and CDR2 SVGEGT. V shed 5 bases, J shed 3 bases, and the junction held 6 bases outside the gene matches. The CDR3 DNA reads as TGTGCCAGCAGTCTTGGACAGGGTCTCAATCAGCCCCAGCATTTT. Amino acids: CASSLGQGLNQPQHF.

Here the CDR3 reads CASSLSTLGPGELFF. The CDR3 DNA is TGTGCCAGCAGTTTAAGTACTCTGGGGCCCGGGGAGCTGTTTTTT. The chain uses TRBV12-3 or TRBV12-4 and TRBJ2-2, with D maybe TRBD1 (5 bases). The V and J ends lost 2 bases and 6 bases respectively, with 13 bases between them. The CDR3 covers 15 residues.

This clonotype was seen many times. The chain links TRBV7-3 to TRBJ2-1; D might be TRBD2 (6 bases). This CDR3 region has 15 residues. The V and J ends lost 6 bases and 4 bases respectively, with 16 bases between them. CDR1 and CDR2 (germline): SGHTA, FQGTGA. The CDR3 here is CASSWTGTEYNEQFF. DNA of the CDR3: TGTGCCAGCAGTTGGACCGGGACTGAGTACAATGAGCAGTTCTTC.